This is a list of T cell receptor beta chains from one sample in a study of shared clonotypes between healthy human individuals. Some clones are missing from TCRdb's copy, which holds only in-frame ones; the method was immunoSEQ multiplex PCR. The sample has 2.3 million or so clones, roughly 93% seen once. The sequenced material came from naive CD4+ T cells from PBMCs. These receptors all come from a man younger than 35 in good health. Some clones in this sample may be carry-over from other donors' samples. Both conserved end residues are part of each CDR3. The order of the fields is CDR3 length, clone size, J gene, V gene, D gene, CDR3 DNA, CDR3 protein. D genes are given only for firm matches. Clone size is given for some rows only: seen once, a few or many times, or a class if the clone is expanded.

15 | . | TRBJ2-3 | TRBV29-1 | . | TGCAGCGCTCGCCCCGGGGGCGGAAACACAGATACGCAGTATTTT | CSARPGGGNTDTQYF
15 | . | TRBJ2-7 | TRBV7-8 | TRBD2 | TGTGCCAGCAGCTCCCGACTAGCGGGAGCCTACGAGCAGTACTTC | CASSSRLAGAYEQYF
13 | few | TRBJ1-5 | TRBV19 | . | TGTGCCAGTAGTAGAAGGTACAATCAGCCCCAGCATTTT | CASSRRYNQPQHF
12 | . | TRBJ2-4 | TRBV7-2 | . | TGTGCCAGCAGCCCCATGGTAAACATTCAGTACTTC | CASSPMVNIQYF
14 | . | TRBJ2-1 | TRBV19 | TRBD2 | TGTGCCAGTAGTTATAGCGGGAGCCGCAATGAGCAGTTCTTC | CASSYSGSRNEQFF
17 | . | TRBJ2-3 | TRBV5-1 | TRBD2 | TGCGCCAGCAGCTTGGTTCTAGCGGGCTCTAGCACAGATACGCAGTATTTT | CASSLVLAGSSTDTQYF
12 | . | TRBJ2-5 | TRBV28 | . | TGTGCCAGCAGGAGGGGGTCGGAGACCCAGTACTTC | CASRRGSETQYF
14 | . | TRBJ2-1 | TRBV2 | TRBD2 | TGTGCCAGCAGTCCTAGCGGGCTGAACAATGAGCAGTTCTTC | CASSPSGLNNEQFF
13 | . | TRBJ2-7 | TRBV7-9 | . | TGTGCCAGCAGCTTAGCGTCACACTACGAGCAGTACTTC | CASSLASHYEQYF
14 | . | TRBJ1-2 | TRBV19 | . | TGTGCCAGTACCCCCCGCCCGGGAACGTATGGCTACACCTTC | CASTPRPGTYGYTF
16 | . | TRBJ1-5 | TRBV5-1 | . | TGCGCCAGCAGCTTGGAAGGGGCTAATAGCAATCAGCCCCAGCATTTT | CASSLEGANSNQPQHF
15 | once | TRBJ2-3 | TRBV16 | . | TGTGCCAGCAGCCAACGTCGAGGGTCGGGGGATACGCAGTATTTT | CASSQRRGSGDTQYF
18 | . | TRBJ1-5 | TRBV6-4 | TRBD1 | TGTGCCAGCATCATCCCCGGGACAGGGATAGAGAGCAATCAGCCCCAGCATTTT | CASIIPGTGIESNQPQHF
15 | . | TRBJ2-1 | TRBV7-9 | . | TGTGCCAGCAGCTTAGTGGCGGGTACTTTAAATGAGCAGTTCTTC | CASSLVAGTLNEQFF
12 | . | TRBJ1-2 | TRBV9 | . | TGTGCCCGCCGGGGTAAATACTATGGCTACACCTTC | CARRGKYYGYTF